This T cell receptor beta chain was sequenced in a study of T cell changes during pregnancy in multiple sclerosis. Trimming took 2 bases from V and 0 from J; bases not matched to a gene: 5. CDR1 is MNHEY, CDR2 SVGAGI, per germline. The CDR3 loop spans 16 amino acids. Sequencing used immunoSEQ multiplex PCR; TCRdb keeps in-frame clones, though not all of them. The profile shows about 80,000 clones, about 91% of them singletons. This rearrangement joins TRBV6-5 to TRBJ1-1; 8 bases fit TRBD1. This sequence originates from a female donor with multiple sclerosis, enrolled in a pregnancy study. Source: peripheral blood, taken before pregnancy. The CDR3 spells CASSYHRTGMNTEAFF. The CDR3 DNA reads TGTGCCAGCAGTTACCATCGGACAGGGATGAACACTGAAGCTTTCTTT.